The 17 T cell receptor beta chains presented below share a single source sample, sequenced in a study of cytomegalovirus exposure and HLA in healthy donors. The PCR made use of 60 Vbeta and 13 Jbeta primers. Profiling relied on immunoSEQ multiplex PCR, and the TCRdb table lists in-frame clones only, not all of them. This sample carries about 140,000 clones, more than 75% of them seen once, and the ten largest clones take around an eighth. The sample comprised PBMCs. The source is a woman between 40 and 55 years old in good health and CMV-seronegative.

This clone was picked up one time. The CDR3 coding sequence is TGTGGGAGCCAGAGGCGGAGCTCCTACGAGCAGTACTTC. It encodes CGSQRRSSYEQYF. The chain is built from TRBV28 and TRBJ2-7; no definite D call. The CDR3 covers 13 residues. The germline V gene has CDR1 MDHEN and CDR2 SYDVKM.

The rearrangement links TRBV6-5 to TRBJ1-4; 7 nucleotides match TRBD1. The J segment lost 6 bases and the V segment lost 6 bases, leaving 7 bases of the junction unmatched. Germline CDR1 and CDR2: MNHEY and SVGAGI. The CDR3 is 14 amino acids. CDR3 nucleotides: TGTGCCAGCAGACTACAGGGGACGCATGAAAAACTGTTTTTT. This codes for CASRLQGTHEKLFF.

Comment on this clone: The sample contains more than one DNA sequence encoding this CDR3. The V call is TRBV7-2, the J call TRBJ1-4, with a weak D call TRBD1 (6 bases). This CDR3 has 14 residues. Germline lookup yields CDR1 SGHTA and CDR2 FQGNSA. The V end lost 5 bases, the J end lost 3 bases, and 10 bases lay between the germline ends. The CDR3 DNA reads TGTGCCAGCAGCCGAGAGGGGGCTAATGAAAAACTGTTTTTT. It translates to CASSREGANEKLFF.

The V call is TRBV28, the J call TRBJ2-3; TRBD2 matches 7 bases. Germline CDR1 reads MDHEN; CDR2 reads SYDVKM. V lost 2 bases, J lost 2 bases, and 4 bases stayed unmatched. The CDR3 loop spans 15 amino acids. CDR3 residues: CASSLRGRATDTQYF. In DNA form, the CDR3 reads TGTGCCAGCAGTTTACGTGGGAGGGCCACAGATACGCAGTATTTT.

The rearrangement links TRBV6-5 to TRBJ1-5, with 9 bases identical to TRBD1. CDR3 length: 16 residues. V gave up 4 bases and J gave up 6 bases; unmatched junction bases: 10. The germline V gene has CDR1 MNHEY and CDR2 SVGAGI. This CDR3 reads CASSSHRDRAGQPQHF. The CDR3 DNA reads TGTGCCAGCAGTTCGCACCGGGACAGGGCCGGTCAGCCCCAGCATTTT.

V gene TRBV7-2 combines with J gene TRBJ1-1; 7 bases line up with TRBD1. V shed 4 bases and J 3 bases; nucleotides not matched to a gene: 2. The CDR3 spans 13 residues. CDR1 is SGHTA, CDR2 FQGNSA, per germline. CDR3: CASSSQGDTEAFF. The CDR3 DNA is TGTGCCAGCAGCTCTCAGGGGGACACTGAAGCTTTCTTT.

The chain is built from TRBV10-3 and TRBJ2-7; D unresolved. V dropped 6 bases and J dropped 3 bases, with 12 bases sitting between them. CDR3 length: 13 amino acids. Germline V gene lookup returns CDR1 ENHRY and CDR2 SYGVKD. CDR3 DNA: TGTGCCATCAGCCCTACTGGAGACTACGAGCAGTACTTC. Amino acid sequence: CAISPTGDYEQYF.

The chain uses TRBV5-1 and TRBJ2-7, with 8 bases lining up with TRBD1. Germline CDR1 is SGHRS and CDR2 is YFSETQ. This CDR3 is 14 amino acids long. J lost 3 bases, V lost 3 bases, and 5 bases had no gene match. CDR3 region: CASSWGDRGYEQYF. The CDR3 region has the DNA TGCGCCAGCAGCTGGGGCGACAGGGGCTACGAGCAGTACTTC.

The CDR3 sequence is CASSLQGGNTEAFF. The CDR3 bases are TGTGCCAGCAGTTTACAGGGGGGGAACACTGAAGCTTTCTTT. The V gene is TRBV28, the J gene TRBJ1-1; 7 nucleotides align to TRBD1. Germline V CDR1 and CDR2: MDHEN, SYDVKM. CDR3 length: 14 amino acids. Losses at the gene ends were 2 bases for V and 1 base for J; bases not matched to a gene: 1. Drawing the rest from reference TRBV28 and TRBJ1-1, the complete variable domain is DVKVTQSSRYLVKRTGEKVFLECVQDMDHENMFWYRQDPGLGLRLIYFSYDVKMKEKGDIPEGYSVSREKKERFSLILESASTNQTSMYLCASSLQGGNTEAFFGQGTRLTVV.

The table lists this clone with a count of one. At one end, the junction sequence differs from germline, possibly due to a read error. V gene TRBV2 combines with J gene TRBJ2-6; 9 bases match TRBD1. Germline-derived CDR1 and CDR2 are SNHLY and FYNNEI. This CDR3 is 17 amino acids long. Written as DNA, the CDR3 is TGTGCCAGCGGCCGGACAGGGGCTTTCTCTGGGGCCAACGGCCTGACTTTC. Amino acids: CASGRTGAFSGANGLTF.

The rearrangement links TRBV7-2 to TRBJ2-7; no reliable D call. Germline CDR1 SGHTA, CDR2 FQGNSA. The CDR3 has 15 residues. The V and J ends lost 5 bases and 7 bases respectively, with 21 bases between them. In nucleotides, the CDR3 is TGTGCCAGCAGCCCCCGTTGGGCAGACGCTGGGGAGCAGTACTTC. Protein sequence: CASSPRWADAGEQYF.

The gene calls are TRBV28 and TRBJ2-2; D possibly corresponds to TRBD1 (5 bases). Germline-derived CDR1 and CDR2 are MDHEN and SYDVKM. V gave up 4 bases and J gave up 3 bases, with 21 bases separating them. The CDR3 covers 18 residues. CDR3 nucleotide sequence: TGTGCCAGCAGTTCTTCCCCCCCAGGGCTGTTCGACACCGGGGAGCTGTTTTTT. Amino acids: CASSSSPPGLFDTGELFF. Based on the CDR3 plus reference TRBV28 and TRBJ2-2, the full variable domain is DVKVTQSSRYLVKRTGEKVFLECVQDMDHENMFWYRQDPGLGLRLIYFSYDVKMKEKGDIPEGYSVSREKKERFSLILESASTNQTSMYLCASSSSPPGLFDTGELFFGEGSRLTVL.

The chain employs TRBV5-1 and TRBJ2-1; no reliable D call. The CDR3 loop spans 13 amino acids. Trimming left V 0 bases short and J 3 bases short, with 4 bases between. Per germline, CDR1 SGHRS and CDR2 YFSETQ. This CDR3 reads CASSLESYNEQFF. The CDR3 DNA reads TGCGCCAGCAGCTTGGAGAGCTACAATGAGCAGTTCTTC.

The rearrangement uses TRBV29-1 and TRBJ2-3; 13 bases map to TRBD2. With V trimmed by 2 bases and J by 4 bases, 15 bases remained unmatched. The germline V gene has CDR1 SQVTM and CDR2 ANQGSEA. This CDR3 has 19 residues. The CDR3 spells CSVETTRGLAGVRSDTQYF. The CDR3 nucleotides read TGCAGCGTTGAAACAACACGAGGACTAGCGGGAGTTAGGTCAGATACGCAGTATTTT.

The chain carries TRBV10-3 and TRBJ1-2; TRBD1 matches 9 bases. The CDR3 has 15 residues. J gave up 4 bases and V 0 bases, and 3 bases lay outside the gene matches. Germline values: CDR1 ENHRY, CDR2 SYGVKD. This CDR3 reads CAISESVTGGYGYTF. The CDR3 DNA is TGTGCCATCAGTGAGTCTGTGACAGGGGGCTATGGCTACACCTTC.

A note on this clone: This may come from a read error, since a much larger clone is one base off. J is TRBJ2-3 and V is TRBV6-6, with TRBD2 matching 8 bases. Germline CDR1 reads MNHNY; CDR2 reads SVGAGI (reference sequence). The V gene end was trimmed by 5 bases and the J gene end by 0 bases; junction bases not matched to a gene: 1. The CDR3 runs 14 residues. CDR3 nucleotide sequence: TGTGCCAGCAGTGAGCGGGGGAGCACAGATACGCAGTATTTT. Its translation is CASSERGSTDTQYF.

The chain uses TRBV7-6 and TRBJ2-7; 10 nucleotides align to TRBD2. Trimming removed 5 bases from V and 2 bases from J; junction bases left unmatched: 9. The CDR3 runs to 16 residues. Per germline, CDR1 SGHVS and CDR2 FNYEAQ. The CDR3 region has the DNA TGTGCCAGCAGCCCCCTAGCGGGAGACCCCCCCTACGAGCAGTACTTC. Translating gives CASSPLAGDPPYEQYF.